The sequence of this TCR beta chain was determined in a study of cytomegalovirus exposure and HLA in healthy donors. Study-level points and caveats: Highest at DRB1 and lowest at HLA-C, TCR association rates differed among HLA loci in a later analysis.

PCR employed 60 Vbeta and 13 Jbeta primers. Using immunoSEQ multiplex PCR, the repertoire was profiled, and TCRdb retains in-frame clones only, with some absent. This sample has 100,000 to 140,000 clones, with around three quarters found just once. Comment on this clone: Antigen: not known.

Germline lookup yields CDR1 GTSNPN and CDR2 SVGIG (reference sequence). This CDR3 has 11 residues. What was sequenced was PBMCs. This clonotype was obtained from a male donor in good health and CMV-seronegative. The chain links TRBV30 to TRBJ2-5; D is possibly TRBD2 (6 bases). The CDR3 spells CASGYQETQYF. CDR3 in DNA: TGTGCTAGCGGATACCAAGAGACCCAGTACTTC.